This T cell receptor (beta chain) came from a study of response to subunit inactivated influenza vaccine. General study findings and limits: Every seasonal influenza vaccination brings in few new T cells, the authors suggested.

In TCRdb, the RT-PCR reads were re-called with MiXCR into one record per CDR3 protein. The sample has 530,000 or so distinct CDR3 sequences, 14% seen once. This CDR3 has 20 amino acids. Note on this clonotype: Its antigen is undetermined.

The sequence was obtained from a man over 45 who received an inactivated influenza vaccine. Sequences were derived from PBMCs from blood, sampled 11 to 12 days after vaccination. The chain couples TRBV21-1 to TRBJ2-3; whether TRBD2, the table's D call, matches the DNA was not checked. TRBV21-1 constitutes a pseudogene. CDR3 region: CASSIRSGLRLAGVLDTQYF. CDR3 nucleotides: TGTGCCAGCAGCATAAGAAGCGGCCTTAGACTAGCGGGGGTTCTTGATACGCAGTATTTT.